The present T cell receptor beta chain was sequenced within a study of blood T cell repertoires in COVID-19. Libraries were prepared by immunoSEQ multiplex PCR; TCRdb keeps only in-frame clonotypes and omits some of them. The sample includes about 200,000 clones, about 89% of them seen just once. From germline, CDR1 is SGHTA and CDR2 FQGTGA. This CDR3 is built from 15 residues. Trimming removed 5 bases from V and 8 bases from J; junction bases left unmatched: 9. This clonotype was obtained from a woman aged 40 to 49 with acute or convalescent COVID-19. The chain combines TRBV7-3 with TRBJ2-3; 11 bases agree with TRBD2. The sequencing sample was made of peripheral blood. The CDR3: CASSPTSGVVGTQYF. The CDR3 nucleotides are TGTGCCAGCAGCCCGACTAGCGGGGTGGTGGGTACGCAGTATTTT.